These 16 T cell receptor beta chains share one sample of origin, sequenced in a study of T cell changes during pregnancy in multiple sclerosis. Method: immunoSEQ multiplex PCR; TCRdb's copy keeps in-frame clones and lacks some. This table holds 10,000 to 15,000 clones, roughly 90% found once. Source: CD8+ T cells from peripheral blood mononuclear cells, taken after pregnancy. These receptors originate from a female donor in good health, enrolled as a control in a pregnancy study.

The genes are TRBV6-4 and TRBJ2-3; D is possibly TRBD2 (5 bases). Per the germline V gene, CDR1 is MRHNA and CDR2 is SNTAGT. V shed 3 bases and J shed 0 bases, with 7 bases lying between them. The CDR3 is 14 amino acids. The CDR3 loop reads CASSEGGSTDTQYF. In DNA form, the CDR3 reads TGTGCCAGCAGTGAGGGCGGGAGCACAGATACGCAGTATTTT.

The chain is built from TRBV15 and TRBJ2-2; 8 bases match TRBD2. In germline, CDR1 is LNHNV, CDR2 YYDKDF (reference sequence). V shed 10 bases and J 0 bases; nucleotides not matched to a gene: 10. CDR3 length: 16 amino acids. The chain's CDR3 is CAITISGSANTGELFF. As DNA, the CDR3 is TGTGCCATCACTATCAGCGGGAGCGCGAACACCGGGGAGCTGTTTTTT.

This rearrangement joins TRBV9 to TRBJ1-5, with D maybe TRBD1 (5 bases). CDR3 length: 14 amino acids. With 2 bases removed from V and 4 bases from J, the gap between germline ends came to 10 bases. Germline assignment: CDR1 SGDLS and CDR2 YYNGEE. The DNA for the CDR3 is TGTGCCAGCAGCGTCGGAGGGGTTAATCAGCCCCAGCATTTT. Translation: CASSVGGVNQPQHF.

This clone was seen more than once but under ten times. The V gene is TRBV27, the J gene TRBJ1-1; TRBD1 agrees at 7 bases. Trimming cost V 5 bases and J 1 base; bases outside gene matches: 7. This CDR3 has 15 residues. Germline-derived CDR1 and CDR2 are MNHEY and SMNVEV (reference sequence). The CDR3 is CASSLGWTGNTEAFF. The CDR3 DNA sequence: TGTGCCAGCAGTCTAGGATGGACAGGGAACACTGAAGCTTTCTTT.

The chain has TRBV5-4 and TRBJ2-3; TRBD2 matches at 8 bases. The CDR3 runs to 15 residues. V gave up 4 bases and J gave up 3 bases; unmatched junction bases: 7. From germline, CDR1 is SGHNT and CDR2 YYREEE (reference sequence). The CDR3 sequence: CASSHGVAGTDTQYF. As DNA, the CDR3 is TGTGCCAGCAGCCATGGGGTAGCGGGAACAGATACGCAGTATTTT.

The chain joins TRBV28 to TRBJ2-6; D unclear. Per germline, CDR1 MDHEN and CDR2 SYDVKM. Trimming removed 2 bases from V and 1 base from J, with 9 bases in between. The CDR3 is made up of 16 amino acids. DNA for the CDR3: TGTGCCAGCAGTTTAGCCACTGTGTCTGGGGCCAACGTCCTGACTTTC. It specifies CASSLATVSGANVLTF. Full variable domain (outside the CDR3, taken from reference TRBV28 and TRBJ2-6): DVKVTQSSRYLVKRTGEKVFLECVQDMDHENMFWYRQDPGLGLRLIYFSYDVKMKEKGDIPEGYSVSREKKERFSLILESASTNQTSMYLCASSLATVSGANVLTFGAGSRLTVL.

The chain has TRBV25-1 and TRBJ2-1, with D perhaps matching TRBD2 (6 bases). The CDR3 totals 14 residues. V lost 7 bases, J lost 4 bases, and 14 bases lay in between. Germline V gene data show CDR1 as MGHDK and CDR2 as SYGVNS. The CDR3: CASTGSGKYNEQFF. The CDR3 DNA reads TGTGCCAGCACGGGTAGCGGAAAATACAATGAGCAGTTCTTC.

The chain recombines TRBV11-3 with TRBJ2-7; 7 positions agree with TRBD2. Per the germline V gene, CDR1 is SGHNT and CDR2 is YENEEA. J was trimmed by 7 bases and V by 4 bases; bases with no gene match: 4. The CDR3 length is 12 residues. For the CDR3, the DNA is TGTGCCAGCAGCTCTGGGGGGGGAGAGCAGTACTTC. Translation gives CASSSGGGEQYF.

The chain links TRBV11-2 to TRBJ1-5; D remains ambiguous. From germline, CDR1 is SGHAT and CDR2 FQNNGV. The CDR3 length is 15 residues. V was clipped by 0 bases and J by 0 bases, with 6 bases between them. The CDR3 coding sequence is TGTGCCAGCAGCTTAGAAATGAGTAGCAATCAGCCCCAGCATTTT. This translates into CASSLEMSSNQPQHF.

The chain links TRBV9 to TRBJ1-2; D is unresolved. Looked up from germline, CDR1 is SGDLS and CDR2 is YYNGEE. Trimming removed 0 bases from V and 2 bases from J, with 5 bases in between. The length of the CDR3 is 13 residues. CDR3 sequence reads: CASSVDSNYGYTF. In nucleotides, the CDR3 is TGTGCCAGCAGCGTAGACTCCAACTATGGCTACACCTTC.

The chain recombines TRBV7-2 with TRBJ2-7; 9 bases map to TRBD1. The CDR3 totals 16 residues. Trimming took 5 bases from V and 2 from J; bases not matched to a gene: 10. The germline V gene encodes CDR1 SGHTA and CDR2 FQGNSA. The CDR3 region is CASSILGQGQPYEQYF. CDR3 in DNA: TGTGCCAGCAGCATACTGGGACAGGGCCAACCCTACGAGCAGTACTTC. Using reference TRBV7-2 and TRBJ2-7 for the parts outside the CDR3, the full variable domain is GAGVSQSPSNKVTEKGKDVELRCDPISGHTALYWYRQSLGQGLEFLIYFQGNSAPDKSGLPSDRFSAERTGGSVSTLTIQRTQQEDSAVYLCASSILGQGQPYEQYFGPGTRLTVT.

The V and J genes are TRBV28 and TRBJ2-1; TRBD2 is a possible D gene (5 bases). This CDR3 is built from 14 residues. The germline V gene has CDR1 MDHEN and CDR2 SYDVKM. V was pared by 5 bases and J by 7 bases, with 15 bases between. The chain's CDR3 is CASSQPGLSNEQFF. The CDR3 region has the DNA TGTGCCAGCAGTCAACCCGGACTGTCTAATGAGCAGTTCTTC.

J is TRBJ2-7 and V is TRBV7-3; TRBD2 matches at 7 bases. The germline V gene has CDR1 SGHTA and CDR2 FQGTGA. The CDR3 spans 14 residues. V lost 5 bases and J lost 6; bases outside the gene matches: 10. The CDR3 DNA reads as TGTGCCAGCAGCGCCCATGGGGGGGAGGGCGAGCAGTACTTC. Translating gives CASSAHGGEGEQYF. The full variable domain, with the rest looked up from reference TRBV7-3 and TRBJ2-7, is GAGVSQTPSNKVTEKGKYVELRCDPISGHTALYWYRQSLGQGPEFLIYFQGTGAADDSGLPNDRFFAVRPEGSVSTLKIQRTERGDSAVYLCASSAHGGEGEQYFGPGTRLTVT.

This clone was seen only once. The chain uses TRBV7-9 and TRBJ2-7; D is ambiguous. Trimming removed 5 bases from V and 4 bases from J, with 18 bases in between. The CDR3 sequence is 15 residues long. The germline CDR1 and CDR2 sequences are SEHNR and FQNEAQ (reference sequence). The CDR3 region has the DNA TGTGCCAGCAGCAGCATCGACACCTTCCCTTACGAGCAGTACTTC. This sequence encodes CASSSIDTFPYEQYF.

V and J are TRBV6-5 and TRBJ2-7; D is unclear. In germline, CDR1 is MNHEY, CDR2 SVGAGI. This CDR3 is 15 amino acids long. V shed 0 bases and J shed 0 bases, with 9 bases lying between them. In DNA form, the CDR3 reads TGTGCCAGCAGTTACTCAGGTAGCTCCTCCTACGAGCAGTACTTC. Translation gives CASSYSGSSSYEQYF.

The rearrangement links TRBV5-1 to TRBJ1-4, with D possibly being TRBD1 (6 bases). This CDR3 is 15 amino acids long. CDR1 SGHRS and CDR2 YFSETQ come from the germline V gene. Deletions cut 4 bases from V and 4 bases from J, with 14 bases between. CDR3 in DNA: TGCGCCAGCAGCACGACGACAGGAAGTAATGAAAAACTGTTTTTT. Protein: CASSTTTGSNEKLFF.